This T cell receptor (beta chain) was documented in a study of blood T cells in healthy people across ages. The study, taken as a whole, reports: A strong correlation was seen between TCR beta diversity and naive T cell percentage. The study lacked donor CMV status, which possibly confounded expanded clonotype changes.

As for this clonotype: Its antigen is as yet unknown.

Healthy Caucasian individuals from Russia aged about 6 to 90 were enrolled as donors. Total RNA, at least 6 micrograms per sample, was extracted from PBMCs. Trimming at V came to 5 bases and at J to 2 bases, leaving 9 bases not matched to a gene. The length of the CDR3 is 16 residues. Germline assignment: CDR1 SGHTA and CDR2 FQGTGA. Alongside a J-beta primer mix, a sample-barcoded 5' primer served in a second PCR lasting about 7 to 11 cycles. MiXCR was run by TCRdb on the 5' RACE reads, yielding one entry per CDR3 protein. This table holds roughly 1.5 million distinct CDR3 sequences, approximately 42% found once.

The clonotype comes from a young woman in good health. The sequenced sample consisted of blood. The gene calls are TRBV7-3 and TRBJ2-3; 8 nucleotides agree with TRBD2. CDR3 DNA: TGTGCCAGCAGCAAACTAGCGGAGTTACACACAGATACGCAGTATTTT. It translates to CASSKLAELHTDTQYF.